Below, 5 T cell receptor beta chains from the same sample are listed, as sequenced in a study of CD8 T cells in Susac syndrome. Random hexamers served to reverse transcribe roughly 0.5 to 1 ug RNA. TCRdb re-analysed the immunoSEQ multiplex PCR reads in MiXCR, keeping a single row per CDR3 protein. Of approximately 190,000 distinct CDR3 sequences in the sample, approximately 96% were seen once. The source material was CD4+ T cells from PBMCs. These receptor sequences come from a human donor with Susac syndrome.

The sample holds one count of this clonotype. The genes are TRBV28 and TRBJ2-3; no firm D call. The CDR3 runs 15 residues. V was pared by 3 bases and J by 1 base, with 11 bases between. Germline V gene data show CDR1 as MDHEN and CDR2 as SYDVKM. This chain's CDR3 is CASSFRWLGTDTQYF. CDR3 nucleotide sequence: TGTGCCAGCAGTTTTCGGTGGCTTGGCACAGATACGCAGTATTTT.

V usage is TRBV7-6 and J usage is TRBJ1-3, with D perhaps matching TRBD1 (5 bases). V gave up 5 bases and J gave up 10 bases, with 18 bases separating them. The germline V gene encodes CDR1 SGHVS and CDR2 FNYEAQ. The CDR3 totals 14 residues. In nucleotides, the CDR3 is TGTGCCAGCAGCGGGACGTCCGGGGTGTCAACCATATATTTT. Protein sequence: CASSGTSGVSTIYF.

V and J are TRBV7-2 and TRBJ2-5, with TRBD1 as a possible D gene (6 bases). Germline CDR1 SGHTA, CDR2 FQGNSA. V lost 5 bases to trimming and J lost 4 bases, with 17 bases between them. CDR3 length: 15 residues. This chain's CDR3 is CASSLWTVPGETQYF. DNA of the CDR3: TGTGCCAGCAGCCTATGGACAGTCCCAGGAGAGACCCAGTACTTC.

The chain recombines TRBV6-2 or TRBV6-3 with TRBJ2-7, with a possible D match to TRBD2 (7 bases). This CDR3 comprises 16 residues. The V gene's germline CDR1 is MNHEY and CDR2 SVGEGT. V lost 5 bases and J lost 0, with 17 bases in between. The CDR3 sequence: CASSPVGGTFSYEQYF. The CDR3, as DNA: TGTGCCAGCAGTCCCGTCGGGGGGACATTCTCCTACGAGCAGTACTTC.

The chain uses TRBV15 and TRBJ2-3; TRBD2 aligns across 7 bases. The trim removed 1 base at V and 3 bases at J, leaving 10 bases unmatched. The CDR3 covers 17 residues. Germline loops: CDR1 LNHNV, CDR2 YYDKDF (reference sequence). CDR3 amino acids: CATSRGPLAVGTDTQYF. In DNA, the CDR3 is TGTGCCACCAGCAGAGGGCCTCTAGCGGTCGGGACAGATACGCAGTATTTT.